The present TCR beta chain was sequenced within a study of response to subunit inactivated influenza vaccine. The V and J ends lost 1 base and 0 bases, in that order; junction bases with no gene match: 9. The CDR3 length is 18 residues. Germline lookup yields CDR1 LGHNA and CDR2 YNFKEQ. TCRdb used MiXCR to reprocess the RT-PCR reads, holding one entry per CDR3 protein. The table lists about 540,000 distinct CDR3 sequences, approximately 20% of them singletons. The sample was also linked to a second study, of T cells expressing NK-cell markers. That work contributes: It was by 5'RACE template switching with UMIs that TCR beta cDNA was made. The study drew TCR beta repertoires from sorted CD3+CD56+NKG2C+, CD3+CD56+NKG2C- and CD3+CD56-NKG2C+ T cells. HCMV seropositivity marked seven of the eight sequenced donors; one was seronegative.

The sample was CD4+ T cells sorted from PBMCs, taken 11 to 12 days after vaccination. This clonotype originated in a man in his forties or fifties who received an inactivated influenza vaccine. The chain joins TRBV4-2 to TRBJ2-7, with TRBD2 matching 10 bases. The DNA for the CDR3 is TGTGCCAGCAGCCAAGGCGAGCGGGGGGGCCCTAGCTCCTACGAGCAGTACTTC. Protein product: CASSQGERGGPSSYEQYF.